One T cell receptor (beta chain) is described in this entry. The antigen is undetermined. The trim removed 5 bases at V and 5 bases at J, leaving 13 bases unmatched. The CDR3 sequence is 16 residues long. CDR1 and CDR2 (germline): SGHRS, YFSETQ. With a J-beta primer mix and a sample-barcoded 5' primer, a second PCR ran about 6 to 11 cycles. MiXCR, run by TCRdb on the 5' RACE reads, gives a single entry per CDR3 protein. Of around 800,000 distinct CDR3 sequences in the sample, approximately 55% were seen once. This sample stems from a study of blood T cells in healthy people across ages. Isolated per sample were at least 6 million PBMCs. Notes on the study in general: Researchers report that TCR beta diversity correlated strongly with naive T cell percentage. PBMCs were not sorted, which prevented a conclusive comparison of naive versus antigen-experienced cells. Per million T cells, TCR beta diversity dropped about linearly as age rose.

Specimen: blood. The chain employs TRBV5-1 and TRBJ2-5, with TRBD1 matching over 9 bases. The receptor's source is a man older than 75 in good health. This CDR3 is CASSQGTGSSRETQYF. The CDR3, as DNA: TGCGCCAGCAGTCAGGGGACAGGGTCCTCCCGGGAGACCCAGTACTTC.